Sequencing of this TCR beta chain was carried out in a study of CD8 T cells in Susac syndrome. Those who served as multiple sclerosis controls were treatment-naive patients with stable or active relapsing-remitting disease. RNA totalling roughly 0.45 to 1 ug underwent reverse transcription with random hexamers. One entry per CDR3 protein results from TCRdb running MiXCR on the immunoSEQ multiplex PCR reads. The table records fewer than 250,000 distinct CDR3 sequences, about 93% of them present only once. Germline trimming cut 1 base from V and 5 bases from J; bases unmatched to any gene: 7. The germline CDR1 and CDR2 sequences are MGHRA and YSYEKL. This CDR3 comprises 15 residues.

J is TRBJ2-7 and V is TRBV4-1; 8 bases fit TRBD2. This TCR was recovered from a human donor with multiple sclerosis. Material for sequencing was CD8+ T cells from PBMCs. CDR3 sequence reads: CASSQAPSGSHEQYF. In DNA form, the CDR3 reads TGCGCCAGCAGCCAAGCCCCGAGCGGGAGCCACGAGCAGTACTTC.